Listed below are T cell receptor beta chains from one sample, sequenced in a study of blood T cell repertoires in COVID-19. Here immunoSEQ multiplex PCR was the method, and the copy in TCRdb shows in-frame clones only, minus some. The sample has fewer than 250,000 clones, about 88% seen once. Material for sequencing was peripheral blood. The receptors originated from a woman between 35 and 50 years old who had recovered from COVID-19. Both conserved end residues are part of each CDR3. The size entry is marked missing in some rows and otherwise reads once, few, many or a size class.

abundance,j_gene,v_gene,CDR3aa
NA,TRBJ2-3,TRBV4-2,CASSLQESTFTDTQYF
NA,TRBJ2-2,TRBV12-3/TRBV12-4,CASRPTSTGELFF
few,TRBJ1-3,TRBV4-3,CASSPTGGRNGNTIYF
once,TRBJ2-1,TRBV5-4,CASSSSGGRPYNEQFF
NA,TRBJ2-2,TRBV6-5,CASSSYLTGELFF
NA,TRBJ2-1,TRBV2,CASMGNGGNSYNEQFF
NA,TRBJ1-5,TRBV27,CASSFDVRRPQHF
NA,TRBJ2-2,TRBV11-3,CASSLVLAQGGTGELFF
NA,TRBJ2-3,TRBV18,CASSPLLLAGGGLDTQYF
NA,TRBJ1-1,TRBV27,CASSQTGGFGNTEAFF
NA,TRBJ2-3,TRBV6-2/TRBV6-3,CASSYPPSGASTDTQYF
many,TRBJ2-7,TRBV19,CASRPGTGLHEQYF
NA,TRBJ2-3,TRBV9,CASSVVRGGSITSTDTQYF